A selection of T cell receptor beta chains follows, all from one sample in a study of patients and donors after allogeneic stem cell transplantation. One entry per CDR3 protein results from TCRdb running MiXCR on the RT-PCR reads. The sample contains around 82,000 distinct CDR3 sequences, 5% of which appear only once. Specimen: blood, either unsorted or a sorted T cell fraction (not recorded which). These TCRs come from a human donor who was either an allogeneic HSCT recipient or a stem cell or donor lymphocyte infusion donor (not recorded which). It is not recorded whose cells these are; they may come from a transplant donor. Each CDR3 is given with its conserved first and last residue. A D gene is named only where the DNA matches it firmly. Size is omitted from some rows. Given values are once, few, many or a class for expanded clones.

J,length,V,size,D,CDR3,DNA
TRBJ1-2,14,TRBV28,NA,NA,CASRSSLSPYGYTF,TGTGCCAGCAGGAGTAGCCTCAGCCCCTATGGCTACACCTTC
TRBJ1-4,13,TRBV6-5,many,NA,CASSYGLKEKLFF,TGTGCCAGCAGTTACGGACTCAAGGAAAAACTGTTTTTT
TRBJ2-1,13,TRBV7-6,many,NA,CASSLSAYNEQFF,TGTGCCAGCAGCTTAAGTGCATACAATGAGCAGTTCTTC
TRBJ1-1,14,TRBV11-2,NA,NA,CASSPMTVIRGAFF,TGTGCCAGCAGCCCAATGACAGTTATCAGAGGAGCTTTCTTT
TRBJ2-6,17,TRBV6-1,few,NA,CASPRGEGGSGANVLTF,TGTGCCAGCCCTCGGGGTGAGGGTGGCTCTGGGGCCAACGTCCTGACTTTC
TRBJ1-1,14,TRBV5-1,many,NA,CASSLRKPNTEAFF,TGCGCCAGCAGCTTGAGGAAACCGAACACTGAAGCTTTCTTT
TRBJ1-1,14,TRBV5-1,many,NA,CASSLGNTGTEAFF,TGCGCCAGCAGCTTGGGGAACACGGGCACTGAAGCTTTCTTT
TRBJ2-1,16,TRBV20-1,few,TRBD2,CSAIRLAGGSYNEQFF,TGCAGTGCTATACGACTAGCGGGAGGCTCATACAATGAGCAGTTCTTC
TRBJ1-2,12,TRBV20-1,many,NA,CSARAGPNGYTF,TGCAGTGCTAGAGCAGGACCTAATGGCTACACCTTC
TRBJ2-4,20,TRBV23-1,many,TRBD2,CASSQSWTSGPRGAKNIQYF,TGCGCCAGCAGTCAATCTTGGACTAGCGGGCCCCGGGGTGCCAAAAACATTCAGTACTTC
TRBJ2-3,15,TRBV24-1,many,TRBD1,CATTHLRDRCHTQYF,TGTGCCACGACCCACCTCCGGGACAGGTGCCATACGCAGTATTTT
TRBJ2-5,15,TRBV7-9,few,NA,CASSLRGSEQETQYF,TGTGCCAGCAGCTTAAGGGGCAGCGAACAAGAGACCCAGTACTTC
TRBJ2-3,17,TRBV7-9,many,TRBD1,CASSSLRQGGYTDTQYF,TGTGCCAGCAGCTCTCTCCGACAGGGGGGGTACACAGATACGCAGTATTTT
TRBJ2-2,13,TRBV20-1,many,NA,CSARRGGTGELFF,TGCAGTGCTAGGCGGGGCGGGACCGGGGAGCTGTTTTTT
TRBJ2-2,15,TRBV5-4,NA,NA,CASSPTVDFTGELFF,TGTGCCAGCAGCCCAACGGTGGATTTCACCGGGGAGCTGTTTTTT
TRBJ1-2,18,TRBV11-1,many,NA,CASRSGVPELTTNYGYTF,TGTGCCAGCAGATCAGGGGTCCCCGAACTCACGACTAACTATGGCTACACCTTC